This T cell receptor beta chain was profiled in a study of T cell repertoires in cytomegalovirus infection. Study summary: Evidence of both CMV infection and a matching HLA type came from public TCR beta signatures. Notes on the study in general: In two of eight donors, the top clonotype was HLA-C-restricted CMV-specific.

This CDR3 has 11 residues. V was clipped by 8 bases and J by 9 bases, with 11 bases between them. Per germline, CDR1 LNHNV and CDR2 YYDKDF (reference sequence). In the case of this clonotype: The antigen is unknown.

From the reads, TCRdb called clonotypes with MiXCR, one entry per CDR3 protein. The sample includes fewer than 850,000 distinct CDR3 sequences, 25% to 30% of them seen just once. The TCR sequence derives from a human donor in good health (CMV status not recorded). Some clones in this sample may be carry-over from other donors' samples. The material was cultured CD8+ T cells from PBMCs, obtained from culture after CMV antigen stimulation. This chain connects TRBV15 to TRBJ2-1; no definite D call. CDR3: CATLSRSEQFF. The CDR3 nucleotides are TGTGCCACCCTCTCTCGTAGTGAGCAGTTCTTC.